One and the same sample provided the 12 T cell receptor beta chains below, sequenced in a study of Graves' ophthalmopathy and Graves' hyperthyroidism. The authors amplified TCR beta CDR3 regions, and they did so from RNA transcripts for repertoire sequencing. First-round RT-PCR with HTBI primers preceded a second-round multiplex PCR. MiXCR was run by TCRdb on the multiplex PCR reads, yielding one entry per CDR3 protein. The data hold roughly 400,000 distinct CDR3 sequences, with approximately 18% observed a single time. Specimen: peripheral blood. These receptors originate from an adult woman with stable Graves' hyperthyroidism.

This clonotype was seen many times. J is TRBJ2-7 and V is TRBV11-2, with 12 bases that match TRBD2. Germline trimming cut 1 base from V and 7 bases from J; bases unmatched to any gene: 5. The CDR3 has 15 amino acids. CDR1 and CDR2 (germline): SGHAT, FQNNGV. The CDR3 loop is CASSLGTSGMWEQYF. The DNA for the CDR3 is TGTGCCAGCAGCTTAGGGACTAGCGGGATGTGGGAGCAGTACTTC. Complete variable domain (other parts from reference TRBV11-2 and TRBJ2-7): EAGVAQSPRYKIIEKRQSVAFWCNPISGHATLYWYQQILGQGPKLLIQFQNNGVVDDSQLPKDRFSAERLKGVDSTLKIQPAKLEDSAVYLCASSLGTSGMWEQYFGPGTRLTVT.

This chain links TRBV4-1 with TRBJ1-5; the D is unclear. Per the germline V gene, CDR1 is MGHRA and CDR2 is YSYEKL. The CDR3 is 16 residues long. Trimming removed 1 base from V and 0 bases from J, with 10 bases in between. The CDR3 reads CASSQAGINSNQPQHF. Here the CDR3 DNA reads TGCGCCAGCAGCCAAGCGGGGATCAATAGCAATCAGCCCCAGCATTTT.

The table lists this clonotype with many counts. The V gene is TRBV6-5, the J gene TRBJ2-5; TRBD2 matches at 8 bases. V shed 1 base and J 5 bases; nucleotides not matched to a gene: 6. This CDR3 has 15 amino acids. Germline CDR1 MNHEY, CDR2 SVGAGI. The CDR3 reads CASSYYSGREETQYF. CDR3 DNA: TGTGCCAGCAGTTACTACAGCGGGAGAGAGGAGACCCAGTACTTC.

This clonotype was recorded many times. This chain links TRBV7-3 with TRBJ2-7; perhaps D is TRBD1 or TRBD2 (7 bases each). The CDR3 sequence is 16 residues long. The ends were cut back, 5 bases at V and 5 bases at J, with 22 bases in the middle. Germline lookup yields CDR1 SGHTA and CDR2 FQGTGA. The CDR3 coding sequence is TGTGCCAGCAGCCCCCGGGAGGCCGGGACAGCAAACGAGCAGTACTTC. Amino acid sequence: CASSPREAGTANEQYF.

In this sample, this clonotype turned up many times. The chain carries TRBV20-1 and TRBJ1-2; 7 nucleotides agree with TRBD1. From germline, CDR1 is DFQATT and CDR2 SNEGSKA (reference sequence). Losses at the gene ends were 6 bases for V and 0 bases for J; bases not matched to a gene: 7. The CDR3 runs to 14 residues. In nucleotides, the CDR3 is TGCAGTGCAGCGGCCACAGGGGCTAACTATGGCTACACCTTC. Its translation: CSAAATGANYGYTF.

This clonotype came up many times. V is TRBV6-2 or TRBV6-3 and J is TRBJ2-7; 7 bases agree with TRBD1. V dropped 7 bases and J dropped 1; count of bases not matched to a gene: 4. The CDR3 spans 13 residues. From germline, CDR1 is MNHEY and CDR2 SVGEGT. This CDR3 is CASTETGSYEQYF. The CDR3 DNA reads TGTGCCAGCACCGAGACAGGGTCCTACGAGCAGTACTTC.

This clonotype was observed at least ten times. The V call is TRBV6-5, the J call TRBJ1-1, with D tentatively TRBD1 (5 bases). Per the germline V gene, CDR1 is MNHEY and CDR2 is SVGAGI. V gave up 0 bases and J gave up 1 base, with 9 bases separating them. The length of the CDR3 is 15 residues. In DNA form, the CDR3 reads TGTGCCAGCAGTTACTCGATGGGGGGGAACACTGAAGCTTTCTTT. It is translated as CASSYSMGGNTEAFF.

This clonotype was picked up many times. The J gene is TRBJ1-1, the V gene TRBV6-2 or TRBV6-3, with D possibly being TRBD1 (5 bases). Per germline, CDR1 MNHEY and CDR2 SVGEGT. Trimming stripped 4 bases from V and 0 bases from J, with 12 bases between. This CDR3 contains 15 residues. CDR3 nucleotide sequence: TGTGCCAGCAGTTCGCAGGGTCGGGTGAACACTGAAGCTTTCTTT. It is translated as CASSSQGRVNTEAFF.

This clonotype was observed at least ten times. The V gene is TRBV28, the J gene TRBJ1-5; D ambiguous. This CDR3 contains 11 residues. Trimming stripped 5 bases from V and 7 bases from J, with 6 bases between. Germline CDR1 MDHEN, CDR2 SYDVKM. CDR3 nucleotide sequence: TGTGCCAGCAGTCGACACCAGCCCCAGCATTTT. This codes for CASSRHQPQHF.

This clonotype was seen repeatedly, ten times or more. CDR3: CASSVGGKETQYF. The CDR3 DNA sequence: TGTGCCAGCAGTGTAGGGGGCAAAGAGACCCAGTACTTC. V is TRBV2 and J is TRBJ2-5; TRBD1 matches at 7 bases. Germline CDR1 and CDR2: SNHLY and FYNNEI. The CDR3 is 13 residues long. With 4 bases clipped from V and 3 bases from J, the junction kept 2 bases outside the gene matches.

This clonotype was detected once. The chain recombines TRBV6-1 with TRBJ2-7; D call uncertain. The CDR3 consists of 14 residues. V lost 7 bases and J 0 bases, leaving 13 bases between the germline ends. Germline V gives CDR1 MNHNS, CDR2 SASEGT. The CDR3 protein is CASIRLPYSYEQYF. The CDR3 nucleotides are TGTGCCAGCATACGTCTTCCATACTCCTACGAGCAGTACTTC.

This sequence joins TRBV6-1 and TRBJ1-1; D remains unclear. Germline V gene sequence: CDR1 MNHNS, CDR2 SASEGT. This CDR3 is 14 amino acids long. Trimming took 7 bases from V and 6 from J, leaving 18 bases between them. CDR3 sequence: CASTQPGGIPEAFF. The CDR3 coding sequence is TGTGCCAGCACCCAACCGGGTGGAATCCCTGAAGCTTTCTTT.